This T cell receptor beta chain was identified in a study of spatial heterogeneity in lung cancer. Background on the study: The mean occurrence of each unique TCR and UMI combination in raw reads exceeded nine. Notes on the study in general: Mutation counts in tumors were tracked by counts of expanded intratumoral alpha and beta TCRs.

This clonotype has at least ten counts. Its antigen remains unidentified. TCR cDNA molecules each had a unique molecular identifier. TCRdb processed the 5' RACE reads anew with MiXCR; each CDR3 protein has one entry. Among about 100,000 distinct CDR3 sequences listed, approximately 4.4% were seen once. Between the trimmed V and J ends, which lost 4 bases and 3 bases, there was a span of 16 bases. Germline loops: CDR1 SGHKS, CDR2 YYEKEE (reference sequence). The CDR3 sequence is 15 residues long. The time point: sample taken at primary tumor resection. A total of over 70 untreated early-stage non-small cell lung cancer patients served as donors. Extraction of whole RNA from tumor, nontumor lung or frozen PBMC preceded unsorted sequencing.

Sequenced here: lung tumor tissue, sampled at surgery. This chain connects TRBV5-5 to TRBJ2-5, with D perhaps TRBD1 or TRBD2 (5 bases each). This receptor was taken from a male donor with early-stage non-small cell lung cancer. The CDR3 sequence: CASSTLRDGKETQYF. CDR3 DNA sequence: TGTGCCAGCAGCACACTTAGGGACGGTAAAGAGACCCAGTACTTC. Based on the CDR3 plus reference TRBV5-5 and TRBJ2-5, the full variable domain is DAGVTQSPTHLIKTRGQQVTLRCSPISGHKSVSWYQQVLGQGPQFIFQYYEKEERGRGNFPDRFSARQFPNYSSELNVNALLLGDSALYLCASSTLRDGKETQYFGPGTRLLVL.